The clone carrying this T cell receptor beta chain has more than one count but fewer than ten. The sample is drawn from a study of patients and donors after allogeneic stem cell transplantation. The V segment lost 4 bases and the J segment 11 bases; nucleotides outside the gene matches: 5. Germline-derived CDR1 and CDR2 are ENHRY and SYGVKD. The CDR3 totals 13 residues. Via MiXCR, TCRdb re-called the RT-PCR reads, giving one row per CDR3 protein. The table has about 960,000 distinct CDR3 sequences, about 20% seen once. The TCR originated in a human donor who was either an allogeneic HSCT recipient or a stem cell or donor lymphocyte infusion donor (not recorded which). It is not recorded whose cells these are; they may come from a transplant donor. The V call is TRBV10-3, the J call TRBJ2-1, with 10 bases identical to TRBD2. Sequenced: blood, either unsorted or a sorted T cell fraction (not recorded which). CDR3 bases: TGTGCCATCAGTGGGACTAGCGGCAGACAGCAGTTCTTC. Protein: CAISGTSGRQQFF.